The 31 T cell receptor beta chains listed next were all sequenced from one sample in a study of early T cells in non-severe SARS-CoV-2 infection. Via MiXCR, TCRdb re-called the 5' RACE reads, giving one row per CDR3 protein. The table has 40,000 to 60,000 distinct CDR3 sequences, about 7.4% seen once. The sample consisted of whole blood. Source of these receptors: an adult who was a healthcare worker with PCR-confirmed SARS-CoV-2 infection or an uninfected control (not recorded which).

This clonotype was detected many times. The chain uses TRBV4-2 and TRBJ1-2; D might be TRBD1 (6 bases). The CDR3 is 15 amino acids. Germline CDR1 reads LGHNA; CDR2 reads YNFKEQ. V lost 4 bases and J lost 3, with 15 bases in between. The CDR3 is CASSPSAGADYGYTF. DNA for the CDR3: TGTGCCAGCAGCCCCTCCGCGGGGGCGGACTATGGCTACACCTTC.

Notes on this clonotype: A clone one base away is much larger, so this may be a read error. J is TRBJ2-7 and V is TRBV29-1; D is ambiguous. Germline values: CDR1 SQVTM, CDR2 ANQGSEA. This CDR3 has 13 residues. V lost 2 bases and J lost 1, with 9 bases in between. The CDR3 here is CSVEQLCSYEQYF. In nucleotides, the CDR3 is TGCAGCGTTGAACAGCTTTGTTCCTACGAGCAGTACTTC.

This clonotype has ten or more counts. V is TRBV4-2 and J is TRBJ2-7; D ambiguous. Germline-derived CDR1 and CDR2 are LGHNA and YNFKEQ. CDR3 length: 14 residues. The V end lost 1 base, the J end lost 5 bases, and 12 bases lay between the germline ends. This CDR3 reads CASSQVGSRNEQYF. As DNA, the CDR3 is TGTGCCAGCAGCCAAGTGGGATCCCGTAACGAGCAGTACTTC.

This clonotype showed up many times. V is TRBV20-1 and J is TRBJ2-1; D ambiguous. This CDR3 has 14 amino acids. Germline V lookup: CDR1 DFQATT, CDR2 SNEGSKA (reference sequence). V lost 3 bases and J 0 bases, leaving 9 bases between the germline ends. The DNA of the CDR3 is TGCAGTGCTAGGCGAAGGAGCTCCTACAATGAGCAGTTCTTC. Amino acid sequence: CSARRRSSYNEQFF.

This clonotype occurred a few times. This chain links TRBV12-2 with TRBJ1-5; no check of the table's D call, TRBD1, against the DNA was made. TRBV12-2 represents a pseudogene. The CDR3 has 16 amino acids. The CDR3 sequence: CASRTFDRGGNQPQHF. Here the CDR3 DNA reads TGTGCAAGTCGCACCTTCGACAGGGGGGGCAATCAGCCCCAGCATTTT.

The chain joins TRBV7-2 to TRBJ2-3; D not resolved. This CDR3 contains 12 residues. V was cut by 5 bases and J by 2 bases, with 5 bases left in between. Germline V gene sequence: CDR1 SGHTA, CDR2 FQGNSA. DNA for the CDR3: TGTGCCAGCAGCCCTTTCACAGATACGCAGTATTTT. Encoded protein: CASSPFTDTQYF.

This chain uses TRBV4-1 with TRBJ2-1; D unresolved. From germline, CDR1 is MGHRA and CDR2 YSYEKL. The V and J ends lost 2 bases and 6 bases respectively, with 8 bases between them. There are 13 residues in the CDR3. The DNA of the CDR3 is TGCGCCAGCAGCCAATGGCCCTCCAATGAGCAGTTCTTC. Its protein product is CASSQWPSNEQFF.

This clonotype was found many times. The CDR3 here is CASSPARDAPFYEQYF. The CDR3 bases are TGTGCCAGCTCACCAGCCCGGGACGCACCTTTCTACGAGCAGTACTTC. J is TRBJ2-7 and V is TRBV18; perhaps D is TRBD1 or TRBD2 (5 bases each). Trimming left V 2 bases short and J 3 bases short, with 17 bases between. The CDR3 consists of 16 residues. CDR1 is KGHSH, CDR2 LQKENI, per germline.

The table lists this clonotype with many counts. The chain links TRBV20-1 to TRBJ2-7; possibly TRBD2 for D (7 bases). This CDR3 comprises 14 residues. The germline V gene encodes CDR1 DFQATT and CDR2 SNEGSKA (reference sequence). V lost 6 bases, J lost 0 bases, and 15 bases lay in between. CDR3 DNA: TGCAGTGCAAAGGGGGGGATTCCCTCCTACGAGCAGTACTTC. Translation gives CSAKGGIPSYEQYF.

CDR3 protein: CASSQKGGDTEAFF. The CDR3 nucleotides read TGTGCCAGCAGCCAAAAGGGAGGGGACACTGAAGCTTTCTTT. This chain connects TRBV3-1 to TRBJ1-1, with D possibly being TRBD1 (5 bases). The CDR3 is 14 amino acids. Germline V lookup: CDR1 LGHDT, CDR2 YNNKEL (reference sequence). Trimming left V 2 bases short and J 3 bases short, with 10 bases between.

This clonotype was observed many times. The chain combines TRBV6-5 with TRBJ1-2, with D possibly matching TRBD1 (5 bases). V was clipped by 5 bases and J by 5 bases, with 12 bases between them. The CDR3 is 13 amino acids. Germline V CDR1 and CDR2: MNHEY, SVGAGI. CDR3 sequence reads: CASSPETEYGYTF. In DNA, the CDR3 is TGTGCCAGCAGTCCCGAGACAGAGTATGGCTACACCTTC.

The sample holds a few counts of this clonotype. V is TRBV28 and J is TRBJ2-5; 7 positions match TRBD1. CDR1 and CDR2 from the germline V gene are MDHEN and SYDVKM. V shed 5 bases, J shed 4 bases, and the junction held 7 bases outside the gene matches. The CDR3 totals 14 residues. The CDR3 DNA is TGTGCCAGCAGTAGGACAGGTGGTAGAGAGACCCAGTACTTC. Translating it yields CASSRTGGRETQYF. The full variable domain, with the rest looked up from reference TRBV28 and TRBJ2-5, is DVKVTQSSRYLVKRTGEKVFLECVQDMDHENMFWYRQDPGLGLRLIYFSYDVKMKEKGDIPEGYSVSREKKERFSLILESASTNQTSMYLCASSRTGGRETQYFGPGTRLLVL.

The chain uses TRBV18 and TRBJ2-7; 13 nucleotides align to TRBD2. Germline CDR1 KGHSH, CDR2 LQKENI. This CDR3 is 18 amino acids long. Trimming cost V 1 base and J 3 bases; bases outside gene matches: 9. The CDR3 region is CASSPRGTSGMAIYEQYF. The CDR3 region has the DNA TGTGCCAGCTCACCACGAGGGACTAGCGGGATGGCCATCTACGAGCAGTACTTC.

This clonotype was counted many times. V gene TRBV5-1 combines with J gene TRBJ1-2; 8 bases match TRBD1. The V gene end was trimmed by 0 bases and the J gene end by 3 bases; junction bases not matched to a gene: 10. The V gene's germline CDR1 is SGHRS and CDR2 YFSETQ. This CDR3 is 17 amino acids long. CDR3 residues: CASSLVGSGQDYYGYTF. The CDR3 nucleotides are TGCGCCAGCAGCTTGGTGGGATCGGGACAGGACTACTATGGCTACACCTTC. Based on the CDR3 plus reference TRBV5-1 and TRBJ1-2, the full variable domain is KAGVTQTPRYLIKTRGQQVTLSCSPISGHRSVSWYQQTPGQGLQFLFEYFSETQRNKGNFPGRFSGRQFSNSRSEMNVSTLELGDSALYLCASSLVGSGQDYYGYTFGSGTRLTVV.

The rearrangement uses TRBV6-6 and TRBJ1-4; 7 nucleotides line up with TRBD1. Germline CDR1 and CDR2: MNHNY and SVGAGI (reference sequence). V was pared by 6 bases and J by 0 bases, with 1 base of the junction left unmatched. The CDR3 totals 14 residues. The CDR3 region is CASRGGATNEKLFF. The CDR3 DNA reads TGTGCCAGCAGAGGGGGCGCAACTAATGAAAAACTGTTTTTT.

To note about this clonotype: Germline is not matched at one junction end, which may reflect a read error. This chain links TRBV20-1 with TRBJ2-5, with 7 bases lining up with TRBD1. CDR3 length equals 13 residues. Germline CDR1 is DFQATT and CDR2 is SNEGSKA (reference sequence). CDR3 region: CSASVTGAETQNF. Written as DNA, the CDR3 is TGCAGTGCTAGCGTTACAGGGGCAGAGACCCAGAACTTC.

This chain links TRBV24-1 with TRBJ2-3, with 12 bases that match TRBD1. With 4 bases clipped from V and 7 bases from J, the junction kept 5 bases outside the gene matches. This CDR3 is built from 15 residues. Germline V gene sequence: CDR1 KGHDR, CDR2 SFDVKD. CDR3 DNA sequence: TGTGCCACCAGTGAATCGGGACAGGGGGCGCATACGCAGTATTTT. Its translation: CATSESGQGAHTQYF.

This clonotype was seen at least ten times. This chain links TRBV20-1 with TRBJ2-3, with 8 bases lining up with TRBD2. Germline lookup yields CDR1 DFQATT and CDR2 SNEGSKA (reference sequence). J was trimmed by 2 bases and V by 1 base; bases with no gene match: 8. CDR3 length: 16 residues. The CDR3 loop reads CSARGLSGGLTDTQYF. The DNA of the CDR3 is TGCAGTGCTAGAGGGCTCAGCGGGGGACTCACAGATACGCAGTATTTT.

This clonotype was detected only once. The chain is built from TRBV5-5 and TRBJ2-7, with TRBD1 matching over 9 bases. This CDR3 region has 14 residues. Germline V gene sequence: CDR1 SGHKS, CDR2 YYEKEE (reference sequence). J was trimmed by 4 bases and V by 2 bases; bases with no gene match: 4. The CDR3 here is CASSFGTGIYEQYF. In DNA form, the CDR3 reads TGTGCCAGCAGCTTTGGGACAGGGATTTACGAGCAGTACTTC.

This clonotype was seen many times. The chain links TRBV19 to TRBJ1-5; no clear D. The ends were cut back, 6 bases at V and 0 bases at J, with 6 bases in the middle. CDR1 is LNHDA, CDR2 SQIVND, per germline (reference sequence). The CDR3 totals 13 residues. CDR3: CASRQYSNQPQHF. The CDR3 DNA reads as TGTGCCAGTAGACAGTATAGCAATCAGCCCCAGCATTTT.

The sample holds many counts of this clonotype. The chain joins TRBV20-1 to TRBJ1-1; the D is unclear. The CDR3 runs to 12 residues. Germline CDR1 reads DFQATT; CDR2 reads SNEGSKA (reference sequence). The V end was cut by 4 bases, the J end by 4 bases, with 10 bases between. The CDR3 nucleotides are TGCAGTGCTAATGGGGAAGGCACTGAAGCTTTCTTT. Translating gives CSANGEGTEAFF.

The chain joins TRBV6-2 or TRBV6-3 to TRBJ1-1, with a tentative D call TRBD1 (5 bases). CDR3 length: 12 residues. V was clipped by 7 bases and J by 11 bases, with 17 bases between them. From germline, CDR1 is MNHEY and CDR2 SVGEGT. CDR3 protein: CASTQTGLEAFF. The CDR3 bases are TGTGCCAGCACCCAAACAGGATTGGAGGCTTTCTTT.

In its sample, this clonotype was seen a few times. The CDR3 region has the DNA TGCGCCAGCAGCTTGGATCTAGCGGGGTCCGGGGAGCTGTTTTTT. Residues: CASSLDLAGSGELFF. The chain employs TRBV5-1 and TRBJ2-2; 9 nucleotides agree with TRBD2. The V segment lost 0 bases and the J segment 6 bases; nucleotides outside the gene matches: 3. In germline, CDR1 is SGHRS, CDR2 YFSETQ. The CDR3 totals 15 residues.

The chain uses TRBV6-2 or TRBV6-3 and TRBJ1-5; TRBD1 might be the D (6 bases). With 5 bases removed from V and 11 bases from J, the gap between germline ends came to 19 bases. In germline, CDR1 is MNHEY, CDR2 SVGEGT. The CDR3 covers 14 residues. The CDR3 nucleotides read TGTGCCAGCAGTCCCCCCAGGGGAGAAACTTCCCAGCATTTT. It yields the protein CASSPPRGETSQHF.

This clonotype was counted ten times or more. This chain joins TRBV20-1 and TRBJ1-6; unclear D gene. Trimming took 1 base from V and 6 from J, leaving 10 bases between them. The CDR3 has 14 amino acids. Germline V gene sequence: CDR1 DFQATT, CDR2 SNEGSKA (reference sequence). The CDR3 DNA follows: TGCAGTGCTAGAGTCGAGGGTAGTAATTCACCCCTCCACTTT. Its translation: CSARVEGSNSPLHF.

This clonotype came up many times. V gene TRBV28 combines with J gene TRBJ1-2; D ambiguous. CDR1 and CDR2 from the germline V gene are MDHEN and SYDVKM. This CDR3 region has 15 residues. The V gene lost 5 bases and the J gene lost 1 base, with 14 bases spanning the gap. The CDR3 DNA follows: TGTGCCAGCAGTCCCATAGTCCAGAATAACTATGGCTACACCTTC. As protein: CASSPIVQNNYGYTF.

The sample holds many counts of this clonotype. This chain connects TRBV5-4 to TRBJ1-1; maybe TRBD1 (5 bases). V shed 4 bases and J shed 5 bases, with 15 bases lying between them. Germline values: CDR1 SGHNT, CDR2 YYREEE (reference sequence). This CDR3 is built from 14 residues. The CDR3 reads CASSRTLEGTEAFF. For the CDR3, the DNA is TGTGCCAGCAGCCGGACACTTGAGGGAACTGAAGCTTTCTTT.

This clonotype has just a few counts. The rearrangement uses TRBV7-2 and TRBJ1-6; a weak D match, TRBD1 (5 bases). This CDR3 has 17 residues. Per germline, CDR1 SGHTA and CDR2 FQGNSA. V was shortened by 6 bases and J by 1 base, with 16 bases between the two germline ends. The CDR3 nucleotides read TGTGCCAGCAGTCTCTCCGGGGCTGGATCCTATAATTCACCCCTCCACTTT. Translation: CASSLSGAGSYNSPLHF.

The chain joins TRBV12-3 or TRBV12-4 to TRBJ2-7; D gene unclear. The CDR3 is 13 residues long. V lost 1 base and J 2 bases, leaving 6 bases between the germline ends. The CDR3 sequence is CASSLGVTYEQYF. The DNA of the CDR3 is TGTGCCAGCAGTTTAGGGGTTACCTACGAGCAGTACTTC.

This clonotype came up many times. The chain carries TRBV12-3 or TRBV12-4 and TRBJ2-3; possibly TRBD1 for D (6 bases). CDR3 length: 16 amino acids. The V gene lost 2 bases and the J gene lost 0 bases, with 12 bases spanning the gap. The CDR3 reads CASSLPSDSSTDTQYF. The CDR3 bases are TGTGCCAGCAGTTTACCATCGGACAGCAGCACAGATACGCAGTATTTT.

This clonotype was detected ten times or more. The V and J genes are TRBV30 and TRBJ1-4; D gene uncertain. The CDR3 sequence is 17 residues long. Germline-derived CDR1 and CDR2 are GTSNPN and SVGIG (reference sequence). V shed 0 bases and J shed 7 bases, with 21 bases lying between them. The CDR3 DNA reads TGTGCCTGGAGTGTATATCGGACGGATTACGGCTCTGAAAAACTGTTTTTT. This translates into CAWSVYRTDYGSEKLFF.